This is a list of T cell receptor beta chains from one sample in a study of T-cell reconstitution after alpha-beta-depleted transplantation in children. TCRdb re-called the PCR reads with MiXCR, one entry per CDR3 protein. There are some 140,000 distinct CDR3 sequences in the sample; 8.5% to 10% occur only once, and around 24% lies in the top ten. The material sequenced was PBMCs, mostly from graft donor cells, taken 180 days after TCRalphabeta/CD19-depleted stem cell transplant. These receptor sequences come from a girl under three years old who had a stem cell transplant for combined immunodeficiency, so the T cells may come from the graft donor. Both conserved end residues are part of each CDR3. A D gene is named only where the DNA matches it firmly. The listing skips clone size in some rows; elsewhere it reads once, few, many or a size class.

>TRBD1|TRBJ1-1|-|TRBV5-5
TGTGCCAGCAGCTTGTTGAACAGGGGGCACACTGAAGCTTTCTTT
CASSLLNRGHTEAFF
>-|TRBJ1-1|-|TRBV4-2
TGTGCCAGCAGCCAAGGGGGGCGGGGTGAAGCTTTCTTT
CASSQGGRGEAFF
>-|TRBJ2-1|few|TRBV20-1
TGCAGTGCTAAGGGGCCCTCCTACAATGAGCAGTTCTTC
CSAKGPSYNEQFF
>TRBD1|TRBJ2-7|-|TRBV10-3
TGTGCCATCAGTGAGTGGGGACAGGGGGCATCCTACGAGCAGTACTTC
CAISEWGQGASYEQYF
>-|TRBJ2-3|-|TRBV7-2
TGTGCCAGCAGCTTAGCGCTGGGGCGGGGTCCCCTTTACACAGATACGCAGTATTTT
CASSLALGRGPLYTDTQYF
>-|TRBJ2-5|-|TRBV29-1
TGCAGCGTTTCAGGGGGCGGGGGACAAGAGACCCAGTACTTC
CSVSGGGGQETQYF
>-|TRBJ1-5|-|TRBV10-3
TGTGCCATCAGTGACAACAGGGCTCAGCCCCAGCATTTT
CAISDNRAQPQHF
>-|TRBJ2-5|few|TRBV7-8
TGTGCCAGCAGCTACTGGGAGACCCAGTACTTC
CASSYWETQYF
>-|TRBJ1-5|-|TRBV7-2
TGTGCCAGCAGCTTAGTAGGGTACAACAATCAGCCCCAGCATTTT
CASSLVGYNNQPQHF
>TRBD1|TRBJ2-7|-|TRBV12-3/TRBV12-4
TGTGCCAGCAGCCCACTGGCTCGGACAGGGGGGACCCTTGGCGAGCAGTACTTC
CASSPLARTGGTLGEQYF
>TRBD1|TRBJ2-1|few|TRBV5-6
TGTGCCAGCAGCCAAGGGACAGCTTACTACAATGAGCAGTTCTTC
CASSQGTAYYNEQFF
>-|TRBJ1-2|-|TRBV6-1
TGTGCCAGCAGTGAAGGTCGTGGGGGCGGGTATGGCTACACCTTC
CASSEGRGGGYGYTF
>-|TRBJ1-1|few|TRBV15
TGTGCCACCAGCAGAGAGGGAGGGGATTACCGGGACGGATATCGTTTT
CATSREGGDYRDGYRF
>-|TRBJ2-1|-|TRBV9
TGTGCCAGCAGCGTAGGGAGTAGCGGAACCTACAATGAGCAGTTCTTC
CASSVGSSGTYNEQFF
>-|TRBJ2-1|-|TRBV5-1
TGCGCCAGCAGCTTGGGGGGGCCTGCGAGTTTGGCTGTCAATGAGCAGTTCTTC
CASSLGGPASLAVNEQFF
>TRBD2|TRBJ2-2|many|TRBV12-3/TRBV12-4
TGTGCCAGCAGTACGGGACTAGCGAACACCGGGGAGCTGTTTTTT
CASSTGLANTGELFF
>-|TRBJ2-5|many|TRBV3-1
TGTGCCAGCAGCCAGGGGTGGCAGGGAGGAACCCAGTACTTC
CASSQGWQGGTQYF
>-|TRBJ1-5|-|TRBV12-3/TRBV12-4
TGTGCCAGCAGTTGGGCTGAAAATCAGCCCCAGCATTTT
CASSWAENQPQHF
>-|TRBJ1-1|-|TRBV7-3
TGTGCCAGCAGCCCTGTTTTGGGGGGTGAAGCTTTCTTT
CASSPVLGGEAFF
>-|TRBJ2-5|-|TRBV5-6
TGTGCCAGCAGCCCTGGATTGGCATTCCAAGAGACCCAGTACTTC
CASSPGLAFQETQYF
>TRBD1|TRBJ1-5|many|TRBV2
TGTGCCAGCAGTGAATGGACAGGGGGGAATCAGCCCCAGCATTTT
CASSEWTGGNQPQHF
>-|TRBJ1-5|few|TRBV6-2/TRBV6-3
TGTGCCAGCAGCCCTGATCCCGTTAATCAGCCCCAGCATTTT
CASSPDPVNQPQHF
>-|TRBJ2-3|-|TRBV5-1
TGCGCCAGCAGCAGAAGGACTGAGTCTTTCACAGATACGCAGTATTTT
CASSRRTESFTDTQYF
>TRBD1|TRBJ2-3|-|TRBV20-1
TGCAGTGGGACACAGGGGTCCTTCAGCACAGATACGCAGTATTTT
CSGTQGSFSTDTQYF
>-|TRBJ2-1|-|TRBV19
TGTCCGGGTCCCCATTCACGCTACAATGAGCAGTTCTTC
CPGPHSRYNEQFF
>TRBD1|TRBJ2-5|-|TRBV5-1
TGCGCCAGCAGCATCACAGGGGCCGGAGGACAAGAGACCCAGTACTTC
CASSITGAGGQETQYF
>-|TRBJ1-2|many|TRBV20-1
TGCAGTGCTTCGGGGAAGGGCTATGGCTACACCTTC
CSASGKGYGYTF
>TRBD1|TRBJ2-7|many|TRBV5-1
TGCGCCAGCAGCTCTCGAATTGGGGACAGACCCTACGAGCAGTACTTC
CASSSRIGDRPYEQYF
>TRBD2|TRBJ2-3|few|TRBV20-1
TGCAGTGCATCGCGAGGAGCGGGATGGCGGTACACAGATACGCAGTATTTT
CSASRGAGWRYTDTQYF
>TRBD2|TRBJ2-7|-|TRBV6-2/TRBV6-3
TGTGCCAGCCGAACTAGCGGGGGCCTCTACGAGCAGTACTTC
CASRTSGGLYEQYF
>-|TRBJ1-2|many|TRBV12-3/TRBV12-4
TGTGCCAGCAGTTTCGACAGGCGCGTCTATGGCTACACCTTC
CASSFDRRVYGYTF
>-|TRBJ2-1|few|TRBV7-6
TGTGCCAGCAGCTTAGGGGACGGACCCTACAATGAGCAGTTCTTC
CASSLGDGPYNEQFF
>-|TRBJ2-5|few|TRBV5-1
TGCGCCAGCAGCTTATTACGGGACAAAGGAGAGACCCAGTACTTC
CASSLLRDKGETQYF
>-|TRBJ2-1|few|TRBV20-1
TGCAGTGCTAGACAGCCCCCGAATTACAATGAGCAGTTCTTC
CSARQPPNYNEQFF
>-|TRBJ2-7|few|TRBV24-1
TGTGCCACCAGTGAGCGAGGGCCATCCTACGAGCAGTACTTC
CATSERGPSYEQYF
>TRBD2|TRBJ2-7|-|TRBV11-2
TGTGCCAGTGTACTAGCGGGAGCAACCGAGCAGTACTTC
CASVLAGATEQYF
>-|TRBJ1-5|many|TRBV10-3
TGTGCCATCAGGGAGGCAGGGGTCCCTAATCAGCCCCAGCATTTT
CAIREAGVPNQPQHF
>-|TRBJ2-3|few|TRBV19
TGTGCCAGCCAATCAGGGTTGGGCCTCACAGATACGCAGTATTTT
CASQSGLGLTDTQYF
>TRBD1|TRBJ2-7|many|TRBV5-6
TGTGCCAGCAGCCAACCGGGACAGAAATACGAGCAGTACTTC
CASSQPGQKYEQYF
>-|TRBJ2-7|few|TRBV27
TGTGCCAGCAGTTTATCGCAGGCGTCCTACGAGCAGTACTTC
CASSLSQASYEQYF
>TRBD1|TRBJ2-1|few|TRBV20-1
TGCAGTGCTAGAACGTGGACAGGGGGCCTATACAATGAGCAGTTCTTC
CSARTWTGGLYNEQFF